The sequence of this TCR beta chain was determined in a study of CD8+CD57+ T cells in acquired aplastic anemia. Findings and limits, study-wide: Patients and controls were not found to differ significantly in CD8+ Simpson's diversity. Almost 30 CD8+ CDR3 sequences occurred in both the patients and the controls.

This clonotype has at least ten counts. The antigen remains unidentified. One junction end disagrees with the germline gene, perhaps due to a read error. Germline CDR1 is WNHNN and CDR2 is SYGVQD (reference sequence). CDR3 length: 15 amino acids. CDR3 and TCR beta VDJ profiling relied on a genomic DNA template. TCRdb fed the reads into MiXCR, producing one record per CDR3 protein. The profile shows about half a million distinct CDR3 sequences, less than 35% of them singletons. Individuals selected for sequencing had exhibited CD8+CD57+ cell expansion on flow cytometry. V usage is TRBV10-1 and J usage is TRBJ1-2, with TRBD1 as a possible D gene (6 bases). This sequence originates from a human donor with aplastic anemia. Sequencing used sorted CD4+, CD8+, or CD8+CD57+ T cells (not recorded which) from PBMCs. The CDR3 sequence: CASSESERASGGAIF. Here the CDR3 DNA reads TGCGCCAGCAGTGAGTCAGAGAGGGCCTCGGGGGGCGCGATCTTC.